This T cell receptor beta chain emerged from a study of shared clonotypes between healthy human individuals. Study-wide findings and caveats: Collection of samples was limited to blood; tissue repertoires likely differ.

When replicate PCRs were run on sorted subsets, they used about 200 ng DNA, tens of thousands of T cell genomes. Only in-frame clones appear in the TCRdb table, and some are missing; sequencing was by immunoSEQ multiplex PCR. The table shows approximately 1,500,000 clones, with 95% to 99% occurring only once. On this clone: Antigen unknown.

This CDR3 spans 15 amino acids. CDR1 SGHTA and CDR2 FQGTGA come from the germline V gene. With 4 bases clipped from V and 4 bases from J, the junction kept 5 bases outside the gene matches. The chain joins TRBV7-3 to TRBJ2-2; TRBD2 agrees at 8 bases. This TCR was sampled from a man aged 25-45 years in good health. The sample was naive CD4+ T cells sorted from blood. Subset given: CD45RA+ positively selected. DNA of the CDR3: TGTGCCAGCAGCTATGGACTAGCTGGCACCGGGGAGCTGTTTTTT. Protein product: CASSYGLAGTGELFF.